This paragraph covers one T cell receptor (beta chain) sequence. This clonotype appeared a few times. No antigen is known for it. Within one base of it there is no much larger clone, and no base qualities were kept. For CDR1 and CDR2, the germline V gene (reference sequence) lists DFQATT and SNEGSKA. From the cysteine through the phenylalanine, the CDR3 covers 13 amino acids. Kept here is only the CDR3 DNA, which spans 39 bases and is read in frame from base 1. Trimming accounts for 6 bases at V and 3 bases at J, while the number of junction bases matched to no gene is 3. This sample is drawn from a study of T cells in Graves' hyperthyroidism and ophthalmopathy (dated by TCRdb to between 2017 and 2020). Turning to the overall study: Peripheral blood samples were taken at initial diagnosis, before any treatment was given. A discovery cohort of roughly 96 patients, 43 with Graves' ophthalmopathy and approximately 60 with stable Graves' hyperthyroidism, was used to find distinguishing TCR V-J signatures. Prospective prediction of ophthalmopathy was tested in an independent validation cohort of fewer than 20 hyperthyroidism patients and 17 patients who later progressed to ophthalmopathy. For training and testing, the 100 or so patients in the discovery cohort were randomly divided in a 7:3 ratio. In addition, the study compared T-cell repertoires in thyroid tissue and in blood from several Graves' hyperthyroidism patients. Once sampling was done, hyperthyroidism patients were given methimazole at a starting dose of 30 mg daily, whereas ophthalmopathy patients were given high-dose intravenous methylprednisolone. TCR Vbeta CDR3 sequencing of 130 to 150 peripheral blood samples (over 40 ophthalmopathy, 75 to 80 hyperthyroidism and approximately 17 progressor patients) is reported in the paper.

Results and caveats for the whole study, not just this receptor: Sample size was not statistically predetermined, and investigators were not blinded to group allocation. In validation, the model predicted progression to ophthalmopathy a median of about 6.8 months before onset, with around 70% sensitivity and roughly 77% specificity. Most expanded thyroid clonotypes (frequency above 0.001) were also detected in blood, suggesting blood repertoires may reflect thyroid immune responses. A model built on a 13 V-J signature distinguished ophthalmopathy from stable hyperthyroidism, reaching roughly 88% sensitivity and under 84% specificity in cross-validation and 80%/75% in testing.

The TCR beta CDR3 regions were amplified from RNA transcripts. A first-round RT-PCR of the TCR CDR3 used the HTBI primer set with the Qiagen OneStep RT-PCR kit. The libraries were constructed in a second round of multiplex PCR and then size-selected and purified. Paired-end sequencing of the libraries was performed with 100 bp reads on an Illumina HiSeq2000. As for how the authors treated the data: Raw data were processed with SOAPnuke, discarding reads with adapters, uncalled bases, mean Phred below 15, or no exact constant-primer or identifier match. COPE v1.2.5 was used to merge high-quality paired reads, and clonotypes were defined as unique nucleotide sequences. MiTCR v1.1 was used to align clonotypes to the IMGT TRBV, TRBD and TRBJ reference segments. Only V-J combinations with frequency above 0.0001, covering 99% to 99.2% of repertoires, were analysed. A TCS score was defined as the ratio between F50 (clonal expansion) and ExV (chaos), using BLOSUM62-based TCRdist between CDR3 peptides within each V-J. Welch's t-statistics and random forest reduced around 550 V-J features to 13, which were used in a naive Bayes classifier (R e1071). The Morisita-Horn index was used to measure how similar the thyroid and blood repertoires were. In-frame beta chains were kept once TCRdb had trimmed the public reads at Q25 with fastp and called clones with MiXCR. Rows matching on CDR3 protein sequence are summarized as one entry with the most common DNA and genes. The V and J calls, along with clone size, are taken from TCRdb and not from the paper's own processing. The table for this sample lists around 610,000 distinct CDR3 sequences; over 12% of them were counted only once. Jointly, the top ten make up roughly 4.5% of the sample.

Moderately to severely active disease, a Clinical Activity Score of at least 3, a NOSPECS grade of at least 4, and a duration under 3 months were present in ophthalmopathy patients. Any patient with an uncontrolled infection, another autoimmune disease, pregnancy or lactation was excluded. Diagnoses were based on clinical symptoms, serum thyroxine and TRAb, thyroid ultrasound and orbital computed tomography. Ficoll-Paque density gradient centrifugation was used to isolate PBMCs from 9.5 to 10 ml of fresh peripheral blood. Total RNA was extracted using Trizol reagent, and RNA quality was assessed on an Agilent 2100 Bioanalyzer.

This chain joins TRBV20-1 to TRBJ1-1; 11 central nucleotides agree with TRBD1. The source of this sequence is a woman aged 40 to 55 with Graves' ophthalmopathy. Material: blood. The CDR3 amino acid sequence is: CSARTGGYTEAFF. The DNA sequence is TGCAGTGCCCGGACAGGGGGCTACACTGAAGCTTTCTTT.